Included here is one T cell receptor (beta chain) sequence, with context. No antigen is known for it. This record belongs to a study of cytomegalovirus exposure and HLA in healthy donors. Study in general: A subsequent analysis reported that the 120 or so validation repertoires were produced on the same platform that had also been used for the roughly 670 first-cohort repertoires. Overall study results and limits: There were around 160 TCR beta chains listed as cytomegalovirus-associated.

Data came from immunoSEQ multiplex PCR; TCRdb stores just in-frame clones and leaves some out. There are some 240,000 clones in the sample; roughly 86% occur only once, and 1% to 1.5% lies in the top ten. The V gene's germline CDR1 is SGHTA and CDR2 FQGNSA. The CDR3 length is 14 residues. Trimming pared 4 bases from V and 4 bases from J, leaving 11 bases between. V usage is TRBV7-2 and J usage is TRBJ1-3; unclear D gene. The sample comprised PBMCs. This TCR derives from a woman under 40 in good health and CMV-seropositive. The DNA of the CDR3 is TGTGCCAGCAGCTCAGCCTCCGTAGGAAACACCATATATTTT. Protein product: CASSSASVGNTIYF.